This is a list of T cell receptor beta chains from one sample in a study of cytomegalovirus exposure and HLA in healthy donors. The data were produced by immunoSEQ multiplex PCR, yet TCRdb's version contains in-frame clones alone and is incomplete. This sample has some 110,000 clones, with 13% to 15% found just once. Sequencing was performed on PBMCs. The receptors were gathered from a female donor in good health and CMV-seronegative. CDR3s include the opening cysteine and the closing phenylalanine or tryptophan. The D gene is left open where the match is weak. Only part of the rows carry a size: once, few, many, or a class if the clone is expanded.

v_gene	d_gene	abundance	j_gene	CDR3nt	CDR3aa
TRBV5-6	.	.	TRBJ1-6	TGTGCCAGCAAAACAGGCCTAGGGGGTTCACCCCTCCACTTT	CASKTGLGGSPLHF
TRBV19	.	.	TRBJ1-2	TGTGCCAGTAGCCAAAGGGGGATAGGCCTTACCTATGGCTACACCTTC	CASSQRGIGLTYGYTF
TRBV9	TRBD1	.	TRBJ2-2	TGTGCCAGCAGCTTCGACAGGGTGACCACCGGGGAGCTGTTTTTT	CASSFDRVTTGELFF
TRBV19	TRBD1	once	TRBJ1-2	TGTGCCAGTAGTCCGTGGGACAGGGGGGGCACCCTCTATGGCTACACCTTC	CASSPWDRGGTLYGYTF
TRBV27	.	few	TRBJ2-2	TGTGCCAGCAGTTTAACCAGACTAGTTGTGGCCGGGGAGCTGTTTTTT	CASSLTRLVVAGELFF
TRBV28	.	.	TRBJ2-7	TGTGCCAGCAGCGTAGGTGGGAGCTCCTACGAGCAGTACTTC	CASSVGGSSYEQYF
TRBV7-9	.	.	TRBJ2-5	TGTGCCAGCTCTGAAGGGGCTATCGGAGAGACCCAGTACTTC	CASSEGAIGETQYF
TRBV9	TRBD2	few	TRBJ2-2	TGTGCCAGCAGCGCCCGCGGGGGGGCCTCGGCCGGGGAGCTGTTTTTT	CASSARGGASAGELFF
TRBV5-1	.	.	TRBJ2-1	TGCGCCAGCAGCTTTGACAGTTACAATGAGCAGTTCTTC	CASSFDSYNEQFF
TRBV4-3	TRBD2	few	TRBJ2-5	TGCGCCAGCAGCCAAGATATGGCTAGCGGGCAGACCCAGTACTTC	CASSQDMASGQTQYF
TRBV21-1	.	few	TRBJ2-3	TGTGCCAGCTGCGCGCCTAAGACAGGGTACACAGATACGCAGTATTTT	CASCAPKTGYTDTQYF
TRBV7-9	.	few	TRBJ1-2	TGTGCCAGCAGCTTAGGGGAGGTGGTTGGTGGCTACACCTTC	CASSLGEVVGGYTF
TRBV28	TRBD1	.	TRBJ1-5	TGTGCCAGCAGTTTACCCGGACAGGGGCTTCAGCCCCAGCATTTT	CASSLPGQGLQPQHF
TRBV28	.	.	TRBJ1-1	TGTGCCAGCAGTTTTCAGGGCCACACTGAAGCTTTCTTT	CASSFQGHTEAFF
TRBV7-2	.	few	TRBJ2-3	TGTGCCAGCAGCTTAACCCCAGGATTCACAGATACGCAGTATTTT	CASSLTPGFTDTQYF
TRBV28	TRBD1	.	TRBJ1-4	TGTGCCAGCAGTTTATTTCCGGGACAGACTAATGAAAAACTGTTTTTT	CASSLFPGQTNEKLFF
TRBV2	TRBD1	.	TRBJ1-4	TGTGCCAGCAGAATACAGGGGGCGGATGAAAAACTGTTTTTT	CASRIQGADEKLFF